The clone carrying this T cell receptor beta chain has more than one count but fewer than ten. Its specificity is unknown. These data belong to a study of T cell responses to AZD1222 COVID-19 vaccine. Study summary: Analyses pooled second doses at about 4 or about 12 weeks. Study results and caveats: The CD4 TCRs associated with vaccination extended across spike and predominated at 160-218 and 743-854. Sampling that yielded the repertoires occurred only after the peak T cell response.

Only in-frame clones appear in the TCRdb table, and some are missing; sequencing was by immunoSEQ multiplex PCR. The sample yields approximately 110,000 clones, around 90% seen once. Germline assignment: CDR1 SGHVS and CDR2 FNYEAQ. The CDR3 has 15 residues. V was cut by 2 bases and J by 0 bases, with 11 bases left in between. The source is an adult in good health. The chain links TRBV7-6 to TRBJ2-7; D unresolved. The sequencing used peripheral blood, collected on day 0 of AZD1222 vaccination. The CDR3 spells CASSLSGSFSYEQYF. CDR3 in DNA: TGTGCCAGCAGCTTATCGGGCAGCTTCTCCTACGAGCAGTACTTC.